The source of this T cell receptor (beta chain) is a study of blood T cell repertoires in COVID-19. Across the study: COVID-19 samples collected from the United States, Italy and Spain covered acute and convalescent phases.

The germline CDR1 and CDR2 sequences are SGHTA and FQGNSA. The length of the CDR3 is 14 residues. V was clipped by 5 bases and J by 10 bases, with 18 bases between them. In the source study's methods: Reference gene primer amplification gave estimated nucleated cell counts. TCRdb keeps only in-frame clones here, not all; method: immunoSEQ multiplex PCR. V, J and clone size reflect that table, while D and trimming were determined from the DNA. The table has over 40,000 clones, around nine tenths seen once. The sample was peripheral blood. V usage is TRBV7-2 and J usage is TRBJ2-1; D possibly corresponds to TRBD2 (6 bases). This TCR was sampled from a man in his 70s with acute or convalescent COVID-19. The chain's CDR3 is CASSQRDGTPEQFF. DNA of the CDR3: TGTGCCAGCAGCCAGAGAGATGGGACTCCCGAGCAGTTCTTC.